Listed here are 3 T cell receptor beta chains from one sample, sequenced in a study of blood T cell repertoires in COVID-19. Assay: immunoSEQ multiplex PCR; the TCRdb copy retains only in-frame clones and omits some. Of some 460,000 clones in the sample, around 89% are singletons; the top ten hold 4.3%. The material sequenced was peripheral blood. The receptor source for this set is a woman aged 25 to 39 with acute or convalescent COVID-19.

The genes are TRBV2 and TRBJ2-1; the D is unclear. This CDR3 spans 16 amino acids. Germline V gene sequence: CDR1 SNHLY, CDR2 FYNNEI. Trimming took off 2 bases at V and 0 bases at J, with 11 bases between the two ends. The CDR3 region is CASSEPLENSYNEQFF. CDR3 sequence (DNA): TGTGCCAGCAGTGAACCCCTAGAAAACTCCTACAATGAGCAGTTCTTC.

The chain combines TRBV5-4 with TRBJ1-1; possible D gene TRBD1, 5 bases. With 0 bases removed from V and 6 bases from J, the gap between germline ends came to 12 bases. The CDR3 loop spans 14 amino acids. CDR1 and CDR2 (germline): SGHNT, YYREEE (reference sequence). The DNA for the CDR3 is TGTGCCAGCAGCTTGGGGGCCGCGGGGGCTGAAGCTTTCTTT. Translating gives CASSLGAAGAEAFF.

The CDR3 DNA is TGCGCCAGCAGCTTTGGAGGCTCTAACTATGGCTACACCTTC. Translating it yields CASSFGGSNYGYTF. The V and J genes are TRBV5-1 and TRBJ1-2; unclear D gene. The CDR3 consists of 14 residues. Germline V gene data show CDR1 as SGHRS and CDR2 as YFSETQ. Trimming took off 2 bases at V and 0 bases at J, with 8 bases between the two ends. Full variable domain (outside the CDR3, taken from reference TRBV5-1 and TRBJ1-2): KAGVTQTPRYLIKTRGQQVTLSCSPISGHRSVSWYQQTPGQGLQFLFEYFSETQRNKGNFPGRFSGRQFSNSRSEMNVSTLELGDSALYLCASSFGGSNYGYTFGSGTRLTVV.